The entry below gives a single T cell receptor (beta chain) sequence along with its context. This sample stems from a study of control samples from healthy donors and cancer patients. Germline-derived CDR1 and CDR2 are KGHSH and LQKENI. Trimming left V 0 bases short and J 4 bases short, with 11 bases between. The CDR3 runs to 15 residues. The table came from immunoSEQ multiplex PCR; TCRdb's copy has only in-frame clones and leaves some out. Of tens of thousands of clones listed, roughly 95% are singletons. The source material was blood. This receptor was taken from a man in his thirties or forties in good health. This chain joins TRBV18 and TRBJ2-3; D perhaps matches TRBD2 (5 bases). CDR3 protein: CASSPPSASSDTQYF. The CDR3 DNA reads TGTGCCAGCTCACCACCTAGCGCGAGCTCAGATACGCAGTATTTT.